This T cell receptor (beta chain) derives from a study of blood T cells in healthy people across ages. The overall study: Capture by template switching was about one barcoded beta molecule per two T cells.

Samples each yielded at least 5.5 micrograms of total RNA. It was with a sample-barcoded 5' primer and a J-beta primer mix that a second PCR of about 6 to 12 cycles was run. Via MiXCR, TCRdb re-called the 5' RACE reads, giving one row per CDR3 protein. The sample has hundreds of thousands of distinct CDR3 sequences; 29% are singletons. This CDR3 region has 17 residues. Germline CDR1 reads SEHNR; CDR2 reads FQNEAQ (reference sequence). Note on this clonotype: Sequence at one end of the junction differs from germline and may be a read error.

This TCR was recovered from a woman aged 80 or over in good health. Sequencing input: blood. The V gene is TRBV7-9, the J gene TRBJ2-5; D not certain. CDR3 sequence reads: CAGSSEETRNFAETQYF. CDR3 nucleotides: TGTGCCGGCAGCTCAGAAGAGACCAGGAACTTCGCCGAGACCCAGTACTTC.